This record concerns one TCR beta chain sequence. Its antigen is currently not known. No base qualities exist here, and no much larger clone lies one base off it. The immunoSEQ Assay, a bias-controlled multiplex PCR, was used to amplify TCRbeta CDR3 regions from genomic DNA. Per the authors' processing: Nucleated cell counts per sample were estimated from amplification of reference gene primers within the assay. To quantify the absolute abundance of each unique TCRbeta CDR3 rearrangement, sequence reads were collapsed and filtered. Productive Simpson clonality was computed per sample as the square root of Simpson's diversity index over productive rearrangements. TCRdb holds this immuneACCESS table with in-frame rearrangements only. Some clones are missing; in checked studies, unresolved V genes explain under half, and the rest has no known cause. D and trimming come from the DNA, and the V and J calls and clone size come from that table. The sample contains 70,000 to 95,000 clones, about 84% of them found a single time. The ten largest clones add up to 13% of the sample.

The data stem from a study of blood T cell repertoires in COVID-19 (dated by TCRdb to 2020 to 2022). Regarding the study in general: Samples from collaborators originated in the United States, Italy and Spain and spanned both the acute and convalescent phases of COVID-19. A freely available public database, intended as a resource for researchers studying the immune response to SARS-CoV-2, is where the repertoires were released. Subjects who had been exposed to COVID-19, were actively infected with it, or had recovered from it provided the deeply sampled blood TCRbeta repertoires that made up the dataset. HLA class I and class II types, where available, came from metadata supplied by the sample provider rather than from assay-based typing. The material from the prospective study consisted of cDNA or gDNA derived from T cells, B-cell-depleted T cells, or PBMCs. The sample metadata nearly always contained a de-identified subject ID, COVID-19 status, age in years and sex. Samples came from the ongoing ImmuneRACE study (first 160 participants) plus 1,254 subjects from 6 global collaborators. Results and caveats for the whole study, not just this receptor: Clinical and demographic metadata were provided uncurated, with the amount varying by source and participant.

Whole blood was collected in K2EDTA tubes by collaborating institutions according to the institutions' own protocols. For TCRbeta analysis, collaborator samples were shipped as frozen whole blood, as isolated PBMCs, or as DNA extracted from either sample type. According to the germline V gene (reference sequence), CDR1 reads SEHNR and CDR2 reads FQNEAQ. The junction shows trimming of 8 bases on V and 6 bases on J, and the gene matches do not reach 10 bases of it. The CDR3 runs 15 amino acids, cysteine and phenylalanine included. Only the CDR3 part of the read is kept: 45 bases, read in frame from the first base.

Sequenced material: peripheral blood. The receptor comes from a human donor in a cohort sampled during active COVID-19. The rearranged segments are TRBV7-9 and TRBJ2-2, with 9 bases aligning to TRBD1. The DNA reads as follows: TGTGCCAGCGGACCACCCACAGGGGGCGCCGGGGAGCTGTTTTTT. Its protein reads: CASGPPTGGAGELFF.